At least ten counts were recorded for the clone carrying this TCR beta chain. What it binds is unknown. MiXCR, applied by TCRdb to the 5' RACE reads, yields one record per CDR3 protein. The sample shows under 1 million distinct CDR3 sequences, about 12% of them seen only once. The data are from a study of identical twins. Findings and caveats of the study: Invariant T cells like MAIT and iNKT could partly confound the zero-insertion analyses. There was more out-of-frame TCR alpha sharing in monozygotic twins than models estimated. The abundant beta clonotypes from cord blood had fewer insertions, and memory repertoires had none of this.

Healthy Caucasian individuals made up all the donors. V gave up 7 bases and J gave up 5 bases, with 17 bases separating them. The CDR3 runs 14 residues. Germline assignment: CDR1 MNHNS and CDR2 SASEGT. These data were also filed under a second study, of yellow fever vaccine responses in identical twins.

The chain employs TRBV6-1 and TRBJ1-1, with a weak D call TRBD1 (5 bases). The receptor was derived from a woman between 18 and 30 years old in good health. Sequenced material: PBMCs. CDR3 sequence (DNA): TGTGCCAGCAACTTACAGGAGAGAAGGACTGAAGCTTTCTTT. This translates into CASNLQERRTEAFF.